This T cell receptor (beta chain) is from a study of blood T cell repertoires in COVID-19. About the study: There were acute and convalescent COVID-19 samples, and they came from the United States, Italy and Spain. From T cells, B-cell-depleted T cells, or PBMCs came the material, which was cDNA or gDNA.

In the original workflow: Amplification from reference gene primers served as the basis for estimated nucleated cell counts. The assay was immunoSEQ multiplex PCR, and TCRdb's table has in-frame clones only and misses some. V, J and clone size are those of that table, while D and trimming were read from the DNA. Among 35,000 to 45,000 clones, approximately 85% were seen once, and the ten largest hold 12%. Germline values: CDR1 LGHNT, CDR2 FRNRAP. Deletions cut 1 base from V and 0 bases from J, with 5 bases between. The CDR3 extends over 14 amino acids. The sequence was obtained from a human donor in a cohort sampled during active COVID-19. The gene calls are TRBV12-5 and TRBJ2-3, with D possibly matching TRBD1 (5 bases). The specimen sequenced was peripheral blood. The CDR3 DNA reads as TGTGCTAGTGGTTTGGGACAGAGCACAGATACGCAGTATTTT. It encodes CASGLGQSTDTQYF.